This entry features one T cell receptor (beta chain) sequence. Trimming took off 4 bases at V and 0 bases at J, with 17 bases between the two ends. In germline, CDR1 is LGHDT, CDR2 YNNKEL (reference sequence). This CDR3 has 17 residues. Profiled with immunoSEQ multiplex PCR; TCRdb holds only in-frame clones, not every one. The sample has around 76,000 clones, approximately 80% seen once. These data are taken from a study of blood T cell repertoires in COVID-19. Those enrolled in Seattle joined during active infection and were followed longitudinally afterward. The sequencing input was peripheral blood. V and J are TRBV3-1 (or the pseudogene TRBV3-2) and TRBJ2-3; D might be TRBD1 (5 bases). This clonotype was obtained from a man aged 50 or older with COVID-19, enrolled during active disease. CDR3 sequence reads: CASSPRRGSESTDTQYF. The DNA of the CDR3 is TGTGCCAGCAGCCCCCGAAGGGGAAGCGAGAGCACAGATACGCAGTATTTT.